Shown below are 32 T cell receptor beta chains from a single sample sequenced in a study of early T cells in non-severe SARS-CoV-2 infection. TCRdb reanalysed the 5' RACE reads using MiXCR and keeps one entry per CDR3 protein. Among 55,000 or so distinct CDR3 sequences, under 7.5% were seen once, and the ten largest hold 5.8%. The sequenced sample was whole blood, obtained at baseline. Receptor source: an adult who was a healthcare worker with PCR-confirmed SARS-CoV-2 infection or an uninfected control (not recorded which).

This clonotype came up a few times. The chain recombines TRBV27 with TRBJ1-2; 9 bases agree with TRBD1. Germline V CDR1 and CDR2: MNHEY, SMNVEV (reference sequence). The CDR3 contains 14 residues. The junction had 3 bases not matched to a gene; V was cut back by 6 bases and J by 1 base. Here the CDR3 reads CASRGGQGNYGYTF. CDR3 nucleotide sequence: TGTGCCAGCAGGGGGGGACAGGGTAACTATGGCTACACCTTC.

The rearrangement links TRBV7-2 to TRBJ2-7; no reliable D call. CDR3 size: 12 residues. CDR1 and CDR2 (germline): SGHTA, FQGNSA. The germline V and J ends were trimmed by 5 bases and 2 bases, with 7 bases remaining between them. The CDR3 DNA follows: TGTGCCAGCAGCCCCGCCGCCTACGAGCAGTACTTC. Translating it yields CASSPAAYEQYF. The full variable domain, rest sourced from reference TRBV7-2 and TRBJ2-7, is GAGVSQSPSNKVTEKGKDVELRCDPISGHTALYWYRQSLGQGLEFLIYFQGNSAPDKSGLPSDRFSAERTGGSVSTLTIQRTQQEDSAVYLCASSPAAYEQYFGPGTRLTVT.

In its sample, this clonotype was seen many times. The J gene is TRBJ2-4, the V gene TRBV7-6; weak D call: TRBD1 (6 bases). Germline V gives CDR1 SGHVS, CDR2 FNYEAQ. CDR3 length: 14 residues. Trimming shortened V by 5 bases and J by 9 bases, and 17 bases separated the two germline ends. As DNA, the CDR3 is TGTGCCAGCAGCCCATTACAACAGGGCACCATTCAGTACTTC. Translation: CASSPLQQGTIQYF.

This clonotype was counted a few times. The chain recombines TRBV12-3 or TRBV12-4 with TRBJ2-3; 15 nucleotides align to TRBD2. Trimming removed 4 bases from V and 4 bases from J; junction bases left unmatched: 12. CDR3 size: 19 residues. CDR3 DNA sequence: TGTGCCAGCAGTTCGTGGACTAGCGGGGGGGCGATTAGATCAGATACGCAGTATTTT. Residues: CASSSWTSGGAIRSDTQYF.

This clonotype was detected ten times or more. The rearrangement joins TRBV28 to TRBJ2-7; no clear D. Trimming left V 5 bases short and J 6 bases short, with 11 bases between. Germline V gene sequence: CDR1 MDHEN, CDR2 SYDVKM. The CDR3 extends over 12 amino acids. The CDR3 here is CASSSRDPEQYF. CDR3 DNA: TGTGCCAGCAGTAGCCGCGACCCCGAGCAGTACTTC.

This clonotype showed up many times. The V gene is TRBV13, the J gene TRBJ2-7; 7 bases fit TRBD1. Germline V gene data show CDR1 as PRHDT and CDR2 as FYEKMQ (reference sequence). The CDR3 runs 15 residues. J lost 4 bases, V lost 4 bases, and 10 bases had no gene match. CDR3 coding DNA: TGTGCCAGCAGCTACCTAGACAGGGATCGGTACGAGCAGTACTTC. It encodes CASSYLDRDRYEQYF.

This clonotype has just a few counts. The chain recombines TRBV9 with TRBJ1-5; no clear D. The CDR3 is made up of 13 amino acids. Trimming cost V 1 base and J 5 bases, with 7 bases left between them. Germline loops: CDR1 SGDLS, CDR2 YYNGEE. CDR3 sequence (DNA): TGTGCCAGCAGCGTAAGGTTCGATCAGCCCCAGCATTTT. It specifies CASSVRFDQPQHF.

The rearrangement joins TRBV7-2 to TRBJ2-3; no firm D call. Trimming shortened V by 3 bases and J by 0 bases, and 10 bases separated the two germline ends. Germline CDR1 is SGHTA and CDR2 is FQGNSA. The CDR3 covers 15 residues. This chain's CDR3 is CASSLGPQSTDTQYF. The CDR3 region has the DNA TGTGCCAGCAGCTTGGGCCCCCAGAGCACAGATACGCAGTATTTT.

This clonotype was detected ten times or more. The rearrangement links TRBV21-1 to TRBJ2-1; TRBD1, the table's D call, lacks a check against the DNA. TRBV21-1 corresponds to a pseudogene. The CDR3 covers 16 residues. The CDR3 protein is CASPTDRGRSYNEQFF. In DNA form, the CDR3 reads TGTGCCAGCCCCACGGACAGGGGACGCTCCTACAATGAGCAGTTCTTC.

This clonotype was observed many times. This chain uses TRBV13 with TRBJ1-3; D gene unclear. Germline values: CDR1 PRHDT, CDR2 FYEKMQ (reference sequence). V lost 5 bases and J 6 bases, leaving 17 bases between the germline ends. The CDR3 is 15 amino acids. DNA of the CDR3: TGTGCCAGCAGCCCCCCTAGGCCCAATTTAAACACCATATATTTT. Protein sequence: CASSPPRPNLNTIYF.

This clonotype has a count of ten or more. This rearrangement joins TRBV6-2 or TRBV6-3 to TRBJ2-2; TRBD2 matches 16 bases. Trimming at V came to 6 bases and at J to 0 bases, leaving 4 bases not matched to a gene. Germline V lookup: CDR1 MNHEY, CDR2 SVGEGT. The CDR3 has 18 amino acids. This CDR3 reads CASRKGTSGGANTGELFF. CDR3 nucleotide sequence: TGTGCCAGCAGAAAAGGGACTAGCGGGGGGGCGAACACCGGGGAGCTGTTTTTT.

This clonotype was seen a few times. The rearrangement links TRBV6-5 to TRBJ2-1; TRBD1 matches 7 bases. This CDR3 contains 16 residues. The V and J ends lost 6 bases and 0 bases, in that order; junction bases with no gene match: 8. CDR1 is MNHEY, CDR2 SVGAGI, per germline. CDR3 coding DNA: TGTGCCAGCAGCCCGACAGGGATTAGCTCCTACAATGAGCAGTTCTTC. Translated, it gives CASSPTGISSYNEQFF.

As concerns this clonotype: With a much larger clone just one base away, this may be a read error. The chain uses TRBV28 and TRBJ2-3; the D is unclear. This CDR3 spans 14 amino acids. In germline, CDR1 is MDHEN, CDR2 SYDVKM. This chain's CDR3 is CASRSATTQDAQYF. Written as DNA, the CDR3 is TGTGCCAGCAGGAGCGCCACGACCCAAGATGCGCAGTATTTT.

Of note for this clonotype: Its ends do not fully match the called genes, so a read error is possible. V and J are TRBV2 and TRBJ2-6; D not certain. CDR1 SNHLY and CDR2 FYNNEI come from the germline V gene. This CDR3 region has 14 residues. The CDR3 DNA sequence: TGTGCCAGCAGGGAAGTCTCTGGGGCCAACGTCCTGACTTTC. It specifies CASREVSGANVLTF.

Of note for this clonotype: This may be a read error: a much more frequent sequence differs by one nucleotide. The chain recombines TRBV29-1 with TRBJ1-1, with D unresolved. V was shortened by 5 bases and J by 4 bases, with 11 bases between the two germline ends. The CDR3 length is 12 residues. Germline CDR1 SQVTM, CDR2 ANQGSEA. The CDR3 DNA follows: TGCAGCGTTCTCATGCCTATCACTGAAGCTTTCTTT. Protein product: CSVLMPITEAFF.

In nucleotides, the CDR3 is TGTGCCAGCTCACCACCAGGGAGCCGAAGGGGAGCCCTCCACTTT. Translating gives CASSPPGSRRGALHF. This chain uses TRBV18 with TRBJ1-6; perhaps TRBD1 as D (5 bases). Germline V gives CDR1 KGHSH, CDR2 LQKENI. CDR3 size: 15 residues. V lost 0 bases and J 14 bases, leaving 17 bases between the germline ends.

This clonotype was counted ten times or more. The chain combines TRBV11-2 with TRBJ1-2, with D tentatively TRBD1 (6 bases). Trimming took 1 base from V and 6 from J, leaving 15 bases between them. Germline CDR1 reads SGHAT; CDR2 reads FQNNGV. This CDR3 has 15 residues. For the CDR3, the DNA is TGTGCCAGCAGCTTAGCCCCCGGGGCAGGGGATGGCTACACCTTC. This translates into CASSLAPGAGDGYTF.

This clonotype is deemed medium-sized. As DNA, the CDR3 is TGTGCCAGCAGCCAAGATCAAGGGGTTATGAATTCACCCCTCCACTTT. Translated, it gives CASSQDQGVMNSPLHF. The chain recombines TRBV4-2 with TRBJ1-6; weak D call: TRBD1 (5 bases). The CDR3 has 16 amino acids. The germline gives CDR1 LGHNA, CDR2 YNFKEQ. Trimming shortened V by 0 bases and J by 7 bases, and 13 bases separated the two germline ends.

The sample holds many counts of this clonotype. J is TRBJ2-7 and V is TRBV6-6, with 8 bases matching TRBD1. This CDR3 contains 13 residues. Germline loops: CDR1 MNHNY, CDR2 SVGAGI (reference sequence). V lost 6 bases and J lost 6; bases outside the gene matches: 7. CDR3 nucleotides: TGTGCCAGCAGCCCCGGGACAGGAGGCGAGCAGTACTTC. Translating it yields CASSPGTGGEQYF.

This clonotype was found once. The rearrangement joins TRBV5-6 to TRBJ2-7; 7 bases map to TRBD1. V lost 0 bases to trimming and J lost 6 bases; unmatched junction nucleotides: 18. The CDR3 length is 18 residues. CDR1 and CDR2 (germline): SGHDT, YYEEEE. CDR3 region: CASSLESRSRGFSREQYF. For the CDR3, the DNA is TGTGCCAGCAGCTTGGAGAGTCGGAGCAGGGGGTTTTCCCGCGAGCAGTACTTC. The variable domain in full, with the rest retrieved from reference TRBV5-6 and TRBJ2-7, is DAGVTQSPTHLIKTRGQQVTLRCSPKSGHDTVSWYQQALGQGPQFIFQYYEEEERQRGNFPDRFSGHQFPNYSSELNVNALLLGDSALYLCASSLESRSRGFSREQYFGPGTRLTVT.

The chain is built from TRBV7-2 and TRBJ2-6, with 8 bases aligning to TRBD1. With V trimmed by 6 bases and J by 0 bases, 7 bases remained unmatched. The CDR3 is made up of 17 amino acids. Germline CDR1 is SGHTA and CDR2 is FQGNSA. The CDR3 DNA reads TGTGCCAGCAGGACCGGGACAGGAATCTCTGGGGCCAACGTCCTGACTTTC. Translation: CASRTGTGISGANVLTF.

Only a few counts were recorded for this clonotype. The chain combines TRBV11-3 with TRBJ2-5; D gene unclear. This CDR3 comprises 13 residues. The V gene lost 6 bases and the J gene lost 2 bases, with 10 bases spanning the gap. Germline V lookup: CDR1 SGHNT, CDR2 YENEEA. The CDR3 bases are TGTGCCAGCAGTTTTCAGCCTCAAGAGACCCAGTACTTC. Translating it yields CASSFQPQETQYF.

This clonotype was seen many times. The chain carries TRBV27 and TRBJ2-7, with D uncertain. V was trimmed by 4 bases and J by 3 bases, leaving 4 bases between them. The CDR3 has 11 amino acids. Germline lookup yields CDR1 MNHEY and CDR2 SMNVEV (reference sequence). Here the CDR3 DNA reads TGTGCCAGCAGTTCGGGCTACGAGCAGTACTTC. Translated: CASSSGYEQYF.

This clonotype has more than one count but fewer than ten. The genes are TRBV28 and TRBJ2-3; D is unresolved. Germline V gene sequence: CDR1 MDHEN, CDR2 SYDVKM. CDR3 length: 14 amino acids. V was shortened by 11 bases and J by 2 bases, with 17 bases between the two germline ends. The CDR3, as DNA: TGTGCCTCCCAGACGGGTTTTTACACAGATACGCAGTATTTT. The encoded protein is CASQTGFYTDTQYF.

In its sample, this clonotype was seen many times. The J gene is TRBJ1-4, the V gene TRBV19, with a weak D call TRBD1 (5 bases). Per germline, CDR1 LNHDA and CDR2 SQIVND (reference sequence). The ends were cut back, 4 bases at V and 8 bases at J, with 17 bases in the middle. CDR3 length equals 15 residues. CDR3 residues: CASSSTGYTEEKLFF. The DNA of the CDR3 is TGTGCCAGTAGTAGTACAGGCTACACGGAAGAAAAACTGTTTTTT.

This clonotype has just a few counts. The chain carries TRBV27 and TRBJ2-1; D is tentatively TRBD1 or TRBD2 (5 bases each). Germline CDR1 MNHEY, CDR2 SMNVEV (reference sequence). V dropped 2 bases and J dropped 3 bases, with 8 bases sitting between them. This CDR3 comprises 14 residues. The CDR3, as DNA: TGTGCCAGCAGTTTAAGGGGAGACTACAATGAGCAGTTCTTC. As protein: CASSLRGDYNEQFF.

The chain couples TRBV7-2 to TRBJ2-7; D is undetermined. Trimming removed 2 bases at V and 2 bases at J, with 7 bases between. The germline V gene has CDR1 SGHTA and CDR2 FQGNSA. CDR3 length: 13 residues. The CDR3 nucleotides read TGTGCCAGCAGCTTACAACTTACCTACGAGCAGTACTTC. It yields the protein CASSLQLTYEQYF.

Ten or more counts support this clonotype. The gene calls are TRBV6-6 and TRBJ1-5; D is undetermined. CDR1 MNHNY and CDR2 SVGAGI come from the germline V gene (reference sequence). The V end lost 6 bases, the J end lost 1 base, and 16 bases lay between the germline ends. The CDR3 is 16 residues long. The CDR3 coding sequence is TGTGCCAGCAGCGAAACCCGCGATTTCAGCAATCAGCCCCAGCATTTT. It codes for CASSETRDFSNQPQHF.

This clonotype has at least ten counts. This chain uses TRBV7-2 with TRBJ2-7; D unclear. CDR1 is SGHTA and CDR2 is FQGNSA in the germline V gene. The CDR3 extends over 15 amino acids. The V end was cut by 7 bases, the J end by 2 bases, with 18 bases between. The CDR3 coding sequence is TGTGCCAGCAACCGATATTTGGGTGGGGCCTACGAGCAGTACTTC. Translated, it gives CASNRYLGGAYEQYF.

In its sample, this clonotype was seen many times. The chain joins TRBV20-1 to TRBJ2-7, with a possible D match to TRBD2 (6 bases). Germline V gene data show CDR1 as DFQATT and CDR2 as SNEGSKA (reference sequence). V lost 3 bases and J lost 3, with 12 bases in between. The CDR3 runs 13 residues. The DNA for the CDR3 is TGCAGTGCTAGCAACAGGCGGGGCTACGAGCAGTACTTC. Protein: CSASNRRGYEQYF.

This sequence joins TRBV3-1 and TRBJ2-5; no clear D gene. Trimming stripped 3 bases from V and 2 bases from J, with 10 bases between. The CDR3 loop spans 14 amino acids. The germline CDR1 and CDR2 sequences are LGHDT and YNNKEL (reference sequence). The CDR3 sequence is CASSQLEKQETQYF. CDR3 DNA: TGTGCCAGCAGCCAGCTAGAAAAACAAGAGACCCAGTACTTC.

The table lists this clonotype with many counts. The chain uses TRBV3-1 and TRBJ1-1; tentatively, D is TRBD1 (6 bases). V was trimmed by 3 bases and J by 4 bases, leaving 15 bases between them. This CDR3 is built from 15 residues. Germline V gives CDR1 LGHDT, CDR2 YNNKEL (reference sequence). CDR3 sequence: CASSHRGGSTTEAFF. The CDR3 DNA follows: TGTGCCAGCAGCCACCGAGGGGGGAGTACCACTGAAGCTTTCTTT.